A selection of T cell receptor beta chains follows, all from one sample in a study of blood T cell repertoires in COVID-19. The table came from immunoSEQ multiplex PCR; TCRdb's copy has only in-frame clones and leaves some out. Of about 13,000 clones in the sample, 65% to 90% were seen once. Sequenced sample: peripheral blood. The origin of the receptors is an elderly man with acute or convalescent COVID-19. Each CDR3 is given without its conserved first and last residue. The D gene is left open where the match is weak.

j_call d_call v_call cdr3_aa
TRBJ2-1 NA TRBV5-1 ASSIQNSYNEQF
TRBJ1-2 TRBD1 TRBV5-5 ASSLGTGYGYT
TRBJ2-7 TRBD2 TRBV7-9 ASSPGLAGGLHEQY
TRBJ2-2 NA TRBV7-3 ASSSSQGIGELF
TRBJ2-7 TRBD2 TRBV7-9 ASSTRIAGGSYEQY
TRBJ1-5 NA TRBV30 AWSVQGQPQH
TRBJ2-7 NA TRBV11-2 ASSLTRPPGEQY
TRBJ1-1 NA TRBV28 ASTLTGNTEAF
TRBJ2-1 TRBD2 TRBV4-2 ASSQHQRGDNEQF
TRBJ2-7 NA TRBV3-1/TRBV3-2 ASSQYGQGRTSYEQY
TRBJ1-5 NA TRBV11-2 ASSLGGDNQPQH
TRBJ2-1 TRBD2 TRBV7-8 ASSLRTRAEQF
TRBJ1-1 NA TRBV18 ASSLGQRNTEAF
TRBJ2-1 TRBD2 TRBV5-1 ASSFWGTRGGRTRNEQF
TRBJ2-1 TRBD1 TRBV7-2 ASSSQGARSEQF
TRBJ2-7 TRBD2 TRBV9 ASSVAPSGSGEQY
TRBJ2-7 TRBD2 TRBV4-2 ASSQGRGTYEQY
TRBJ2-7 TRBD1 TRBV6-4 ASRSRTGVVVNEQY